The 19 T cell receptor beta chains listed next were all sequenced from one sample in a study of blood T cell repertoires in COVID-19. Generated by immunoSEQ multiplex PCR, the TCRdb table keeps only in-frame clones and is missing some. The sample gives 50,000 or so clones, around 90% of which show up once; 5% to 7% is in the top ten. The sequenced sample consisted of peripheral blood. The receptors shown here come from a man aged 45-65 years with active COVID-19.

This sequence joins TRBV19 and TRBJ1-5; maybe TRBD1 (5 bases). V lost 2 bases, J lost 6 bases, and 14 bases lay in between. CDR3 size: 15 residues. Looked up from germline, CDR1 is LNHDA and CDR2 is SQIVND (reference sequence). In DNA form, the CDR3 reads TGTGCCAGTAGTATACCCGCTAGGGGAATTCAGCCCCAGCATTTT. This codes for CASSIPARGIQPQHF.

This clone turned up a few times. V gene TRBV10-3 combines with J gene TRBJ1-5, with D maybe TRBD1 (5 bases). Germline CDR1 is ENHRY and CDR2 is SYGVKD. The germline V and J ends were trimmed by 3 bases and 9 bases, with 6 bases remaining between them. The CDR3 extends over 11 amino acids. The CDR3 coding sequence is TGTGCCATCAGTGACCAGGGGCCCCAGCATTTT. Encoded protein: CAISDQGPQHF.

This clone was seen more than once but under ten times. The chain uses TRBV4-2 and TRBJ1-5; D not certain. Looked up from germline, CDR1 is LGHNA and CDR2 is YNFKEQ. There are 15 residues in the CDR3. Trimming pared 0 bases from V and 5 bases from J, leaving 11 bases between. The CDR3, as DNA: TGTGCCAGCAGCCAAGATCTAGCCAGCTATCAGCCCCAGCATTTT. It yields the protein CASSQDLASYQPQHF.

The chain couples TRBV5-1 to TRBJ1-2; TRBD1 matches 11 bases. The V segment lost 2 bases and the J segment 0 bases; nucleotides outside the gene matches: 3. CDR3 size: 16 residues. Looked up from germline, CDR1 is SGHRS and CDR2 is YFSETQ. CDR3 DNA sequence: TGCGCCAGCAGCTTCGGACAGGGGGCCTCTAACTATGGCTACACCTTC. Its protein is CASSFGQGASNYGYTF.

The chain joins TRBV5-1 to TRBJ2-5; 10 bases are a match to TRBD1. CDR1 SGHRS and CDR2 YFSETQ come from the germline V gene. V trimming: 1 base; J trimming: 3 bases; junction bases outside the gene matches: 3. The CDR3 consists of 15 residues. CDR3 sequence reads: CASSLYGQGEETQYF. In DNA form, the CDR3 reads TGCGCCAGCAGCTTGTATGGACAGGGGGAAGAGACCCAGTACTTC.

A remark on this clone: Relative to the germline gene, one junction end is altered; a read error may explain this. This chain links TRBV2 with TRBJ1-2; no definite D call. Germline CDR1 SNHLY, CDR2 FYNNEI. The CDR3 sequence is 13 residues long. CDR3 sequence (DNA): TGTGCCAGCAGTGTCGGGGAAGAGACACCCAGGCGCTTC. This encodes CASSVGEETPRRF.

This chain connects TRBV15 to TRBJ2-2, with 7 positions matching TRBD2. The germline V gene encodes CDR1 LNHNV and CDR2 YYDKDF (reference sequence). The CDR3 totals 16 residues. After removal of 5 bases from V and 6 bases from J, the junction contained 12 bases not matched to a gene. CDR3 bases: TGTGCCACCAGCCCTGGAGGACTAGGTAACGCCGGGGAGCTGTTTTTT. Translated, it gives CATSPGGLGNAGELFF.

This sequence joins TRBV5-1 and TRBJ1-5, with TRBD1 as a possible D gene (6 bases). The CDR3 is 15 amino acids. Trimming removed 0 bases from V and 6 bases from J, with 13 bases in between. Germline V CDR1 and CDR2: SGHRS, YFSETQ. In DNA form, the CDR3 reads TGCGCCAGCAGCTTGGACGGGGGGGCTGGTCAGCCCCAGCATTTT. This sequence encodes CASSLDGGAGQPQHF.

The chain has TRBV19 and TRBJ1-2; 7 nucleotides align to TRBD1. Germline CDR1 and CDR2: LNHDA and SQIVND (reference sequence). V lost 9 bases and J lost 3; bases outside the gene matches: 19. The CDR3 runs 17 residues. Written as DNA, the CDR3 is TGTGCCAGCAGTTTCCTCGGGACAGAAGGAGTTCACTATGGCTACACCTTC. Encoded protein: CASSFLGTEGVHYGYTF.

The chain uses TRBV13 and TRBJ2-1; D unclear. The germline V gene encodes CDR1 PRHDT and CDR2 FYEKMQ (reference sequence). The CDR3 runs 14 residues. V shed 5 bases and J shed 6 bases, with 14 bases lying between them. CDR3: CASSPETRFNEQFF. CDR3 sequence (DNA): TGTGCCAGCAGCCCGGAGACTCGTTTCAATGAGCAGTTCTTC.

CDR3 bases: TGTGCCAGCAGTCCATATAGCGGGAGAGAGACCCAGTACTTC. As protein: CASSPYSGRETQYF. The rearrangement uses TRBV27 and TRBJ2-5; 9 bases match TRBD2. CDR3 size: 14 residues. V was clipped by 5 bases and J by 4 bases; unmatched bases: 5. Germline V gene sequence: CDR1 MNHEY, CDR2 SMNVEV (reference sequence).

The rearrangement uses TRBV14 and TRBJ1-2; 7 bases line up with TRBD1. CDR3 length: 16 residues. V shed 0 bases and J 0 bases; nucleotides not matched to a gene: 4. CDR1 is SGHDN, CDR2 FVKESK, per germline. The CDR3 bases are TGTGCCAGCAGCCAAGATCGCAGGGGGTCTAACTATGGCTACACCTTC. Translation gives CASSQDRRGSNYGYTF.

CDR3 sequence: CAARGGTSPREQYF. CDR3 DNA sequence: TGTGCCGCCCGGGGGGGGACTAGCCCTAGGGAGCAGTACTTC. J is TRBJ2-7 and V is TRBV30, with 9 nucleotides matching TRBD2. The CDR3 is 14 amino acids. Germline V lookup: CDR1 GTSNPN, CDR2 SVGIG (reference sequence). V was clipped by 8 bases and J by 7 bases; unmatched bases: 15.

The table lists this clone with a few counts. V and J are TRBV30 and TRBJ1-6; 7 positions match TRBD1. The ends lost 2 bases at V and 10 bases at J; junction bases unmatched: 8. Germline CDR1 reads GTSNPN; CDR2 reads SVGIG (reference sequence). The CDR3 is made up of 14 amino acids. CDR3 nucleotide sequence: TGTGCCTGGAGTACGACAGGGTCCGGGTCACCCCTCCACTTT. It specifies CAWSTTGSGSPLHF.

This sequence joins TRBV5-4 and TRBJ1-4; TRBD1 is a possible D gene (5 bases). The CDR3 is made up of 14 amino acids. V was shortened by 2 bases and J by 4 bases, with 9 bases between the two germline ends. Germline CDR1 reads SGHNT; CDR2 reads YYREEE (reference sequence). The CDR3 protein is CASSFDSLNEKLFF. CDR3 nucleotide sequence: TGTGCCAGCAGCTTCGACAGCCTTAATGAAAAACTGTTTTTT.

The rearrangement joins TRBV28 to TRBJ2-1, with 9 bases identical to TRBD2. Germline V gene data show CDR1 as MDHEN and CDR2 as SYDVKM. The CDR3 is 17 amino acids. J lost 0 bases, V lost 5 bases, and 8 bases had no gene match. The CDR3, as DNA: TGTGCCAGCAGTCAACCCCGCGGGGGGGACTCCTACAATGAGCAGTTCTTC. This gives the protein CASSQPRGGDSYNEQFF.

The CDR3 nucleotides are TGTGCCAGCAGCCAAGGCGGACAGCTAGGCTACGAGCAGTACTTC. This translates into CASSQGGQLGYEQYF. This chain links TRBV3-1 (or the pseudogene TRBV3-2) with TRBJ2-7; possibly TRBD1 for D (6 bases). CDR1 is LGHDT, CDR2 YNNKEL, per germline (reference sequence). Trimming removed 1 base from V and 3 bases from J, with 13 bases in between. This CDR3 is 15 amino acids long.

This chain joins TRBV27 and TRBJ2-1, with 7 bases lining up with TRBD2. Germline CDR1 is MNHEY and CDR2 is SMNVEV (reference sequence). CDR3 length equals 14 residues. V trimming: 5 bases; J trimming: 0 bases; junction bases outside the gene matches: 1. The CDR3 nucleotides read TGTGCCAGCAGTCGCGGGAGCTCCTACAATGAGCAGTTCTTC. Residues: CASSRGSSYNEQFF.

This chain joins TRBV5-4 and TRBJ1-4, with D perhaps matching TRBD1 (5 bases). The CDR3 length is 15 residues. CDR1 and CDR2 from the germline V gene are SGHNT and YYREEE (reference sequence). V shed 4 bases and J shed 0 bases, with 10 bases lying between them. In DNA, the CDR3 is TGTGCCAGCAGCGGCGGGGGGGCAACTAATGAAAAACTGTTTTTT. As protein: CASSGGGATNEKLFF. Variable domain in full (rest from reference TRBV5-4 and TRBJ1-4): ETGVTQSPTHLIKTRGQQVTLRCSSQSGHNTVSWYQQALGQGPQFIFQYYREEENGRGNFPPRFSGLQFPNYSSELNVNALELDDSALYLCASSGGGATNEKLFFGSGTQLSVL.